These 7 T cell receptor beta chains were all obtained from the same sample, sequenced in a study of blood T cell repertoires in COVID-19. The method was immunoSEQ multiplex PCR; TCRdb's version includes in-frame clones alone and lacks a portion of them. The table shows around 95,000 clones, with around four fifths occurring only once. The sample comprised peripheral blood. Receptor source: a man aged 65-85 years with active or convalescent COVID-19.

This clone was seen a handful of times. This chain uses TRBV5-1 with TRBJ1-4; D unresolved. Germline V gene lookup returns CDR1 SGHRS and CDR2 YFSETQ. This CDR3 comprises 15 residues. Deletions cut 2 bases from V and 0 bases from J, with 8 bases between. The CDR3 reads CASSFRDATNEKLFF. As DNA, the CDR3 is TGCGCCAGCAGCTTCCGCGATGCAACTAATGAAAAACTGTTTTTT.

V and J are TRBV24-1 and TRBJ1-2, with D tentatively TRBD1 (5 bases). V gave up 3 bases and J gave up 2 bases, with 9 bases separating them. This CDR3 has 14 residues. Germline values: CDR1 KGHDR, CDR2 SFDVKD. The CDR3 DNA reads as TGTGCCACCAGTGATGGGGGGGGGAACTATGGCTACACCTTC. Its translation is CATSDGGGNYGYTF.

J is TRBJ2-3 and V is TRBV7-3; 9 positions match TRBD2. The CDR3 contains 15 residues. From germline, CDR1 is SGHTA and CDR2 FQGTGA. Trimming removed 6 bases from V and 0 bases from J; junction bases left unmatched: 4. The CDR3 region has the DNA TGTGCCAGCAGTAAAGCGGGGGGTAGCACAGATACGCAGTATTTT. It is translated as CASSKAGGSTDTQYF.

V is TRBV7-9 and J is TRBJ2-3, with D tentatively TRBD1 (5 bases). Germline V lookup: CDR1 SEHNR, CDR2 FQNEAQ (reference sequence). This CDR3 region has 15 residues. The ends were cut back, 1 base at V and 4 bases at J, with 12 bases in the middle. Here the CDR3 reads CASSLGSGNADTQYF. For the CDR3, the DNA is TGTGCCAGCAGCTTAGGTTCAGGGAACGCAGATACGCAGTATTTT.

The gene calls are TRBV18 and TRBJ1-1; D is unclear. The CDR3 is 14 amino acids. Looked up from germline, CDR1 is KGHSH and CDR2 is LQKENI. Between the trimmed V and J ends, which lost 3 bases and 1 base, there was a span of 9 bases. The CDR3 bases are TGTGCCAGCTCACCCTCGGTTGGGAACACTGAAGCTTTCTTT. This encodes CASSPSVGNTEAFF.

This clone was picked up one time. The rearrangement joins TRBV19 to TRBJ1-1, with D possibly TRBD1 on 5 matching bases. Germline loops: CDR1 LNHDA, CDR2 SQIVND (reference sequence). The CDR3 spans 14 residues. The germline V and J ends were trimmed by 0 bases and 1 base, with 6 bases remaining between them. CDR3 DNA: TGTGCCAGTAGTATAGATACAGGGAACACTGAAGCTTTCTTT. Translated: CASSIDTGNTEAFF.

This chain joins TRBV6-6 and TRBJ2-2, with TRBD1 matching 8 bases. Per germline, CDR1 MNHNY and CDR2 SVGAGI (reference sequence). The V gene end was trimmed by 2 bases and the J gene end by 4 bases; junction bases not matched to a gene: 6. The CDR3 loop spans 16 amino acids. CDR3 protein: CASSYPQGAFTGELFF. Written as DNA, the CDR3 is TGTGCCAGCAGTTACCCGCAGGGGGCGTTCACCGGGGAGCTGTTTTTT.